The clone carrying this TCR beta chain was seen only a few times. Its antigen is as yet unknown. This sample is part of a study of beta chain features in type 1 diabetes. CDR1 and CDR2 from the germline V gene are KGHSH and LQKENI. The V end was cut by 8 bases, the J end by 1 base, with 5 bases between. CDR3 length: 11 amino acids. Reverse transcribing all isolated RNA meant expressed TCRB transcripts were sequenced. Assay used: immunoSEQ multiplex PCR; TCRdb lists only in-frame clones, some missing. Among about 170,000 clones listed, less than 9.5% were seen once. Study results and limitations: Shortening that was moderate but significant affected the TCRB CDR3s of Type 1 diabetes patients in all four CD4+ subsets. Any HLA-type effect on TCRB rearrangement remained unresolved here. The naive, central memory and Treg TCRB repertoires looked more alike in patients than they did in healthy donors. Sequencing the cDNA could make cells with high TCR expression show up more than they should.

Donors underwent one heparinised blood draw, approximately 120 mL on average. The receptor was isolated from a woman aged 40 to 55 with type 1 diabetes. Sample: central memory CD4+ T cells from blood. V usage is TRBV18 and J usage is TRBJ1-1; D not certain. CDR3 sequence reads: CASQANTEAFF. CDR3 DNA sequence: TGTGCCAGCCAGGCGAACACTGAAGCTTTCTTT.